This TCR beta chain was recovered during a study of CD8 T cells in Susac syndrome. Peripheral blood CD8+ and CD4+ T cells were profiled by TCR beta sequencing. Germline CDR1 reads DFQATT; CDR2 reads SNEGSKA (reference sequence). The CDR3 is 12 amino acids. V lost 2 bases and J 7 bases, leaving 12 bases between the germline ends. The authors reverse transcribed roughly 0.5 to 1 ug RNA with random hexamers. TCR beta CDR3 was amplified by immunoSEQ multiplex PCR. This amplification extended across 54 Vbeta and 13 Jbeta segments. TCRdb used MiXCR to reprocess the immunoSEQ multiplex PCR reads, holding one entry per CDR3 protein. Of under 150,000 distinct CDR3 sequences detected, approximately 95% appear once; the ten largest clones hold more than 0.075%. Turning to this clonotype: Its antigen remains unidentified.

General study results and limits: No clonal expansion appeared among CD4+ T cells in Susac patients.

This sequence joins TRBV20-1 and TRBJ2-7; weak D call: TRBD2 (5 bases). The sequenced material came from CD4+ T cells from PBMCs. This TCR was recovered from a human donor with Susac syndrome. The CDR3 DNA reads as TGCAGTGCTAGACTAGCCCCCGGGGAGCAGTACTTC. Translation gives CSARLAPGEQYF.